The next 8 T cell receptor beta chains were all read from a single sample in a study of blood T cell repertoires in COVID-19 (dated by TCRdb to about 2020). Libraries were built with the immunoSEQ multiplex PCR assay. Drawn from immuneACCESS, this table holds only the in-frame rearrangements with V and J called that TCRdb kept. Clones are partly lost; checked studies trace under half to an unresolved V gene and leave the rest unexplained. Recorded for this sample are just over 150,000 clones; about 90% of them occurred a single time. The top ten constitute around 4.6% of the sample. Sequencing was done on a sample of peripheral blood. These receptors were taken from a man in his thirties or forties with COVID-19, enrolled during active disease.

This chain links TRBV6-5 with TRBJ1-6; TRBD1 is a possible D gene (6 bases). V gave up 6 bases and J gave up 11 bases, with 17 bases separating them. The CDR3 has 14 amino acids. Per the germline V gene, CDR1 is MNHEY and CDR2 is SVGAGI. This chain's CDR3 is CASRPTGFGPPLHF. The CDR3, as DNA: TGTGCCAGCAGGCCCACAGGGTTTGGTCCACCCCTCCACTTT.

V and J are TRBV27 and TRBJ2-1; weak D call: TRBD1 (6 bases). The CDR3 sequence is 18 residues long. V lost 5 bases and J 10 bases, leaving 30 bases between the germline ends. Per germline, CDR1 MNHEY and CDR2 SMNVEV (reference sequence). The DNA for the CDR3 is TGTGCCAGCAGTCAGAGGGGAATGGGGGCTAGGCGGCAGGGGGAGCAGTTCTTC. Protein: CASSQRGMGARRQGEQFF.

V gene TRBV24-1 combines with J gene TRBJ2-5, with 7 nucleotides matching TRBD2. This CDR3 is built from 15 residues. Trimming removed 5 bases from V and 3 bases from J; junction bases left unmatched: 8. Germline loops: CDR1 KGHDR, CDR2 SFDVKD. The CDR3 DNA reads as TGTGCCACCAGTGGGCGGGAGATTGGTAAAGAGACCCAGTACTTC. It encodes CATSGREIGKETQYF.

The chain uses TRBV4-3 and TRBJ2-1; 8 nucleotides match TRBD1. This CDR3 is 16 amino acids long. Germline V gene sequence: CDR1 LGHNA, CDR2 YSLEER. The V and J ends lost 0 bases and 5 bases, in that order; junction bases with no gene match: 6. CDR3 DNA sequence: TGCGCCAGCAGCCAAGACCTAGGACAGGGTAACAATGAGCAGTTCTTC. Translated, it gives CASSQDLGQGNNEQFF.

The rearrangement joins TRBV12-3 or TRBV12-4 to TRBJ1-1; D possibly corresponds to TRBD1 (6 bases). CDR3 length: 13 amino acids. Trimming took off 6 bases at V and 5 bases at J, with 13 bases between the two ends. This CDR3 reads CASSPGARTEAFF. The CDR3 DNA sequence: TGTGCCAGCAGCCCAGGGGCCCGGACTGAAGCTTTCTTT.

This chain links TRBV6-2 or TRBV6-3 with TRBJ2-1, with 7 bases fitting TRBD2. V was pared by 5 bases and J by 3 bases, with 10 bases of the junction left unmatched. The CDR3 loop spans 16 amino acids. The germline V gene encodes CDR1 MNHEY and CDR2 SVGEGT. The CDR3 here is CASSRRPGLIYNEQFF. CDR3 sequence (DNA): TGTGCCAGCAGTCGGCGGCCGGGACTAATCTACAATGAGCAGTTCTTC.

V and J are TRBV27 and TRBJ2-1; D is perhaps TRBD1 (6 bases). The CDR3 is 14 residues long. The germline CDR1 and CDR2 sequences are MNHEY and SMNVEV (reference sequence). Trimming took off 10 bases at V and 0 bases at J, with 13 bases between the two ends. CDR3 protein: CATWTVSSYNEQFF. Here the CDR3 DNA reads TGTGCCACCTGGACAGTGAGCTCCTACAATGAGCAGTTCTTC.

The CDR3 reads CASSSRQGVNTGELFF. The CDR3, as DNA: TGTGCCAGCAGCTCACGACAGGGGGTGAACACCGGGGAGCTGTTTTTT. V is TRBV7-7 and J is TRBJ2-2; 9 nucleotides match TRBD1. With 4 bases clipped from V and 1 base from J, the junction kept 4 bases outside the gene matches. CDR1 and CDR2 (germline): SSHAT, FNYEAQ (reference sequence). This CDR3 region has 16 residues.